The 12 T cell receptor beta chains below come from one sample, sequenced in a study of blood T cell repertoires in COVID-19. The assay was immunoSEQ multiplex PCR, and TCRdb's table has in-frame clones only and misses some. The sample has about 40,000 clones, approximately 81% seen once. Input material: peripheral blood. These receptors all come from a woman in her 70s with acute or convalescent COVID-19.

This chain links TRBV19 with TRBJ2-3, with unresolved D. Germline loops: CDR1 LNHDA, CDR2 SQIVND (reference sequence). V shed 5 bases and J shed 0 bases, with 21 bases lying between them. CDR3 length: 18 residues. Written as DNA, the CDR3 is TGTGCCAGTAGTGCCTACGGAGACTCGCCTACTAGCACAGATACGCAGTATTTT. As protein: CASSAYGDSPTSTDTQYF.

The rearrangement uses TRBV15 and TRBJ2-6; D is unclear. Looked up from germline, CDR1 is LNHNV and CDR2 is YYDKDF (reference sequence). The ends were cut back, 8 bases at V and 3 bases at J, with 5 bases in the middle. The CDR3 sequence is 12 residues long. CDR3 nucleotides: TGTGCCACCCGGTTTGGGGCCAACGTCCTGACTTTC. Translated: CATRFGANVLTF.

The chain joins TRBV28 to TRBJ2-2; D possibly corresponds to TRBD2 (6 bases). CDR1 and CDR2 (germline): MDHEN, SYDVKM. Trimming shortened V by 3 bases and J by 4 bases, and 9 bases separated the two germline ends. There are 14 residues in the CDR3. CDR3 sequence (DNA): TGTGCCAGCAGTTTCGGGGGATCCACCGGGGAGCTGTTTTTT. It codes for CASSFGGSTGELFF.

The chain is built from TRBV4-3 and TRBJ1-2, with 9 positions matching TRBD1. After removal of 3 bases from V and 6 bases from J, the junction contained 8 bases not matched to a gene. Germline V gene lookup returns CDR1 LGHNA and CDR2 YSLEER. The CDR3 sequence is 15 residues long. In DNA form, the CDR3 reads TGCGCCAGCAGCCAGGGGGACAGGGAGTTCGATGGCTACACCTTC. Translation gives CASSQGDREFDGYTF.

This chain joins TRBV6-6 and TRBJ2-7; 10 bases are shared with TRBD1. The CDR3 extends over 17 amino acids. In germline, CDR1 is MNHNY, CDR2 SVGAGI (reference sequence). J was trimmed by 2 bases and V by 5 bases; bases with no gene match: 12. CDR3 sequence reads: CASSLTLGTGDTYEQYF. CDR3 in DNA: TGTGCCAGCAGTCTCACCCTTGGGACAGGGGACACCTACGAGCAGTACTTC.

The chain joins TRBV2 to TRBJ2-7, with a weak D call TRBD2 (7 bases). Germline CDR1 is SNHLY and CDR2 is FYNNEI. The CDR3 has 12 amino acids. CDR3 in amino acids: CASGGGFYEQYF. In DNA form, the CDR3 reads TGTGCTTCGGGGGGCGGTTTCTACGAGCAGTACTTC.

This clone was found a few times. V and J are TRBV19 and TRBJ1-4, with 8 bases lining up with TRBD1. V lost 5 bases, J lost 8 bases, and 13 bases stayed unmatched. The length of the CDR3 is 16 residues. CDR1 is LNHDA and CDR2 is SQIVND in the germline V gene (reference sequence). The CDR3 DNA follows: TGTGCCAGTAGTGTCGGACAGGGAGCATTCGGCGAAAAACTGTTTTTT. It codes for CASSVGQGAFGEKLFF. Based on the CDR3 plus reference TRBV19 and TRBJ1-4, the full variable domain is DGGITQSPKYLFRKEGQNVTLSCEQNLNHDAMYWYRQDPGQGLRLIYYSQIVNDFQKGDIAEGYSVSREKKESFPLTVTSAQKNPTAFYLCASSVGQGAFGEKLFFGSGTQLSVL.

The gene calls are TRBV28 and TRBJ1-4; perhaps TRBD1 as D (5 bases). Trimming took 2 bases from V and 5 from J, leaving 12 bases between them. Germline V gene sequence: CDR1 MDHEN, CDR2 SYDVKM. The CDR3 spans 15 residues. The CDR3 region is CASSLIRGANEKLFF. The CDR3 DNA reads as TGTGCCAGCAGTTTAATTAGGGGTGCGAATGAAAAACTGTTTTTT.

The V call is TRBV6-5, the J call TRBJ2-7; 9 nucleotides align to TRBD2. CDR3 size: 16 residues. The germline CDR1 and CDR2 sequences are MNHEY and SVGAGI. V shed 0 bases and J 2 bases; nucleotides not matched to a gene: 5. The CDR3 reads CASSYSFAGGTYEQYF. The DNA of the CDR3 is TGTGCCAGCAGTTACTCGTTCGCGGGAGGGACCTACGAGCAGTACTTC.

This chain connects TRBV6-6 to TRBJ1-2; D call uncertain. The germline gives CDR1 MNHNY, CDR2 SVGAGI (reference sequence). V lost 7 bases, J lost 4 bases, and 7 bases lay in between. The CDR3 sequence is 11 residues long. The CDR3 loop is CASTYAYGYTF. The CDR3 DNA reads as TGTGCCAGCACCTACGCCTATGGCTACACCTTC.

The chain combines TRBV27 with TRBJ2-3, with 8 bases matching TRBD2. V shed 4 bases and J 7 bases; nucleotides not matched to a gene: 13. Germline V lookup: CDR1 MNHEY, CDR2 SMNVEV (reference sequence). The CDR3 runs to 16 residues. This chain's CDR3 is CASSSDYGGRRNTQYF. For the CDR3, the DNA is TGTGCCAGCAGTTCCGACTATGGCGGGAGGAGAAATACGCAGTATTTT.

For the CDR3, the DNA is TGTGCCAGCAGCCAAAGGGCTAGCGTCTACGAGCAGTACTTC. As protein: CASSQRASVYEQYF. V and J are TRBV3-1 (or the pseudogene TRBV3-2) and TRBJ2-7; D is perhaps TRBD2 (6 bases). Germline CDR1 is LGHDT and CDR2 is YNNKEL (reference sequence). The V gene lost 2 bases and the J gene lost 3 bases, with 11 bases spanning the gap. The CDR3 extends over 14 amino acids.